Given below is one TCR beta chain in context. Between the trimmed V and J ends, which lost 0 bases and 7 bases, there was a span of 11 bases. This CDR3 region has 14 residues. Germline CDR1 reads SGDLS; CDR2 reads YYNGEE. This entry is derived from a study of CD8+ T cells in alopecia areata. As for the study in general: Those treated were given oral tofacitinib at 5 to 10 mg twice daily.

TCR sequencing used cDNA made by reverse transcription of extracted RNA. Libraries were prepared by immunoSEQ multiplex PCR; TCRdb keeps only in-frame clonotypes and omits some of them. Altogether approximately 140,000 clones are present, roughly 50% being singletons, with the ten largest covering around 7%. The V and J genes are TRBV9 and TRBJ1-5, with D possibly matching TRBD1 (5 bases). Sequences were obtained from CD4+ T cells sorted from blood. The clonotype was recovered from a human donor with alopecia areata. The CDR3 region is CASSVAGGDQPQHF. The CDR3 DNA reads TGTGCCAGCAGCGTAGCGGGGGGGGACCAGCCCCAGCATTTT. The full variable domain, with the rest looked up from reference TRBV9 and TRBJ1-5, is DSGVTQTPKHLITATGQRVTLRCSPRSGDLSVYWYQQSLDQGLQFLIQYYNGEERAKGNILERFSAQQFPDLHSELNLSSLELGDSALYFCASSVAGGDQPQHFGDGTRLSIL.